The present T cell receptor beta chain was sequenced within a study of cytomegalovirus exposure and HLA in healthy donors. Study in general: The roughly 120 validation repertoires were reported in a later analysis to have been generated on the same platform as the roughly 700 first-cohort repertoires.

Profiling relied on immunoSEQ multiplex PCR, and the TCRdb table lists in-frame clones only, not all of them. The sample holds about 170,000 clones; 86% are singletons and the top ten take 2% to 3%. The TCR was taken from a man aged 18 to 29 in good health and CMV-seropositive. Sequenced sample: PBMCs.

In DNA, the CDR3 is TGTGCCAGCAGCTTCGGGACAAACAATGAGCAGTTCTTC. It is translated as CASSFGTNNEQFF. The chain carries TRBV7-9 and TRBJ2-1; D may be TRBD1 (6 bases). Germline V lookup: CDR1 SEHNR, CDR2 FQNEAQ (reference sequence). The CDR3 sequence is 13 residues long. With 3 bases removed from V and 5 bases from J, the gap between germline ends came to 8 bases.